These 2 T cell receptor beta chains share one sample of origin, sequenced in a study of beta chain features in type 1 diabetes. Every isolated RNA sample was fully reverse transcribed, so sequencing captured expressed TCRB transcripts. Sequenced by immunoSEQ multiplex PCR; TCRdb stores in-frame clones only, minus some. This sample yields fewer than 200,000 clones, of which roughly 8.1% are seen a single time; 0.55% to 0.65% belongs to the top ten. Sequencing input: central memory CD4+ T cells from blood. These receptors came from a man aged 18 to 30 in good health.

This clone has a handful of counts. The genes are TRBV7-2 and TRBJ2-7; 8 positions agree with TRBD1. Trimming cost V 2 bases and J 0 bases; bases outside gene matches: 3. Germline CDR1 reads SGHTA; CDR2 reads FQGNSA. The CDR3 covers 15 residues. CDR3 bases: TGTGCCAGCAGCTTATCGGGACAGGCCTCCTACGAGCAGTACTTC. It specifies CASSLSGQASYEQYF.

There are many counts of this clone. The chain is built from TRBV7-9 and TRBJ2-1; 7 bases are shared with TRBD1. In germline, CDR1 is SEHNR, CDR2 FQNEAQ (reference sequence). The CDR3 sequence is 16 residues long. Trimming removed 5 bases from V and 4 bases from J; junction bases left unmatched: 11. Here the CDR3 reads CASSPGQPGAYNEQFF. The CDR3, as DNA: TGTGCCAGCAGCCCGGGACAGCCTGGGGCTTACAATGAGCAGTTCTTC.